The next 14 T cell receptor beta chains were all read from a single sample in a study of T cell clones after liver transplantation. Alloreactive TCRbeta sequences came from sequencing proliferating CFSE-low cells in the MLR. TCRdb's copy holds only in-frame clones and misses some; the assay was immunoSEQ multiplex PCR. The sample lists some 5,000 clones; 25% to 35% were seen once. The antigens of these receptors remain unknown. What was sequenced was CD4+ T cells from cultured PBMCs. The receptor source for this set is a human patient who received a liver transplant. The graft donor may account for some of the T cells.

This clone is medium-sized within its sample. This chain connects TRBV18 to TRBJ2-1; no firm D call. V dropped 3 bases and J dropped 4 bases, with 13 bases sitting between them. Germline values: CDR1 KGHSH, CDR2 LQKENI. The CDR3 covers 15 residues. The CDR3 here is CASSPGIAYYNEQFF. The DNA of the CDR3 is TGTGCCAGCTCACCGGGTATAGCCTATTACAATGAGCAGTTCTTC.

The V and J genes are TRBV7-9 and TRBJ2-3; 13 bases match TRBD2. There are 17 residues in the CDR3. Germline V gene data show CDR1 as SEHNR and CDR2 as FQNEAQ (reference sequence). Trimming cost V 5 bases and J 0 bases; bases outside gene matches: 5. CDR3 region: CASSPLAGGTSTDTQYF. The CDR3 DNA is TGTGCCAGCAGCCCACTAGCGGGAGGGACCAGCACAGATACGCAGTATTTT.

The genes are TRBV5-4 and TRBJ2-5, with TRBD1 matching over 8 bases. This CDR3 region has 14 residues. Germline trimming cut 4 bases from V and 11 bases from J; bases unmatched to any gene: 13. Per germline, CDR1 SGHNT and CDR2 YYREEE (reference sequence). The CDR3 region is CASSPGTGEREQYF. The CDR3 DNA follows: TGTGCCAGCAGCCCTGGGACAGGCGAGAGGGAGCAGTACTTC.

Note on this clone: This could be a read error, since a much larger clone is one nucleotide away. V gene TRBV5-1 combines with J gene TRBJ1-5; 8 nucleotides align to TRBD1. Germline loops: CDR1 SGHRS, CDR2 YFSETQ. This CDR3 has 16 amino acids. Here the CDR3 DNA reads TGCGCCAGCAGCTTGGGGACAGGGACTGGCAATCAGTCCCAGCATTTT. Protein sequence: CASSLGTGTGNQSQHF.

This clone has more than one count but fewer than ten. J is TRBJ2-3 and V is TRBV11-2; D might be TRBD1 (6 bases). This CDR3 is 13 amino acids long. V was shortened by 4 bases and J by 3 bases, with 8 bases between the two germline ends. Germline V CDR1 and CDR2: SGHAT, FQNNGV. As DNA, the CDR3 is TGTGCCAGCAGCTCAGGGGTGACAGATACGCAGTATTTT. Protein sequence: CASSSGVTDTQYF. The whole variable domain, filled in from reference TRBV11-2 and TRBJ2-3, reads EAGVAQSPRYKIIEKRQSVAFWCNPISGHATLYWYQQILGQGPKLLIQFQNNGVVDDSQLPKDRFSAERLKGVDSTLKIQPAKLEDSAVYLCASSSGVTDTQYFGPGTRLTVL.

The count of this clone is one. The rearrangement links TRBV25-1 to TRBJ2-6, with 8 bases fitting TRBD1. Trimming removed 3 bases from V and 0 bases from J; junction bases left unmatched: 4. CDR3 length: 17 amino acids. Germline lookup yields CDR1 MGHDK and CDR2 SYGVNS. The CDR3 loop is CASSDWTGSSGANVLTF. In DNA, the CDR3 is TGTGCCAGCAGTGACTGGACAGGGAGCTCTGGGGCCAACGTCCTGACTTTC.

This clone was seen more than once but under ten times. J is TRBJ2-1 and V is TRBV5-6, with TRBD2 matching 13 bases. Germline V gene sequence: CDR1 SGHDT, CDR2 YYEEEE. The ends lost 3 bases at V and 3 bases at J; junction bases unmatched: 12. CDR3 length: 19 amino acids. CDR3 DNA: TGTGCCAGCAGCTGGGGGCCCCTCGGACTAGCGGGAGTCTACAATGAGCAGTTCTTC. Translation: CASSWGPLGLAGVYNEQFF.

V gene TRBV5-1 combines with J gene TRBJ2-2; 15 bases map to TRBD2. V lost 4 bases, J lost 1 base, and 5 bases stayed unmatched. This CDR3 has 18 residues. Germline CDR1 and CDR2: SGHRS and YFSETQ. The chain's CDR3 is CASSPRTSGRGNTGELFF. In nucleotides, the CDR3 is TGCGCCAGCAGCCCCCGGACTAGCGGGAGGGGGAACACCGGGGAGCTGTTTTTT.

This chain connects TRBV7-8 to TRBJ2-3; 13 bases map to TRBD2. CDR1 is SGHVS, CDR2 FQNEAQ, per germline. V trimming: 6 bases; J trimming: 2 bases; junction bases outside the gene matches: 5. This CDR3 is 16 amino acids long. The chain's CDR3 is CASRSGLAGVTDTQYF. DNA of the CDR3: TGTGCCAGCAGGAGCGGACTAGCGGGGGTCACAGATACGCAGTATTTT.

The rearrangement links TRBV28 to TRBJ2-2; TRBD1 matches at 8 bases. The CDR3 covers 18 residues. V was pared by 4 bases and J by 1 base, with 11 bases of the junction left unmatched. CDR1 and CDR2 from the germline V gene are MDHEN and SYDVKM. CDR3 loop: CASSSNMWGQVNTGELFF. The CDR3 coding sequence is TGTGCCAGCAGTTCCAATATGTGGGGACAGGTGAACACCGGGGAGCTGTTTTTT.

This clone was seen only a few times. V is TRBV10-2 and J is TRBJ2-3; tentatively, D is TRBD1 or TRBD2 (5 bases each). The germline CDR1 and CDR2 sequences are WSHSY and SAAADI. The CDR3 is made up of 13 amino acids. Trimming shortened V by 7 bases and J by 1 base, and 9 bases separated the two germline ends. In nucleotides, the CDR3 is TGCGCCAGCACTCGGGACGGCACAGATACGCAGTATTTT. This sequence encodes CASTRDGTDTQYF.

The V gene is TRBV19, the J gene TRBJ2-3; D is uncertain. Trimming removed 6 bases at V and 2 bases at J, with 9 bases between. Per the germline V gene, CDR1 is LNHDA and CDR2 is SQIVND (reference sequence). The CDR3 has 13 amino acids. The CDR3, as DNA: TGTGCCAGTAGACAAAGACCCACAGATACGCAGTATTTT. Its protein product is CASRQRPTDTQYF.

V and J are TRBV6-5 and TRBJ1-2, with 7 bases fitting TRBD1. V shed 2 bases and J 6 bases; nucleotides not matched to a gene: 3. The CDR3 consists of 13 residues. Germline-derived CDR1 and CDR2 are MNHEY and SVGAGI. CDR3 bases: TGTGCCAGCAGTTACGACAGGGAACATGGCTACACCTTC. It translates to CASSYDREHGYTF.

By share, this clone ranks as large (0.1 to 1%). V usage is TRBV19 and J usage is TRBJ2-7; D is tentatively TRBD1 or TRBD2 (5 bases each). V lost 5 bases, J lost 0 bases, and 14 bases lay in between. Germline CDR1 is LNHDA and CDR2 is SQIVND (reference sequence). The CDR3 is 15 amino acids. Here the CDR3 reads CASSVYSGASYEQYF. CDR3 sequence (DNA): TGTGCCAGTAGTGTCTATTCCGGGGCCTCCTACGAGCAGTACTTC. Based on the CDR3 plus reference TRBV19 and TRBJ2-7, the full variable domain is DGGITQSPKYLFRKEGQNVTLSCEQNLNHDAMYWYRQDPGQGLRLIYYSQIVNDFQKGDIAEGYSVSREKKESFPLTVTSAQKNPTAFYLCASSVYSGASYEQYFGPGTRLTVT.